This TCR beta chain appears in the sequencing data of a study of blood T cell repertoires in COVID-19. Across the whole study: Samples came from the United States, Italy and Spain, spanning acute and convalescent COVID-19. T cells, B-cell-depleted T cells, or PBMCs provided the cDNA or gDNA that served as material.

Seattle researchers signed up patients amid active infection and tracked them longitudinally. CDR3 length: 15 residues. Looked up from germline, CDR1 is SGHNT and CDR2 is YENEEA. V was pared by 5 bases and J by 3 bases, with 16 bases between. Profiled with immunoSEQ multiplex PCR; TCRdb holds only in-frame clones, not every one. The data show 150,000 to 200,000 clones, just over 90% seen once. The source material was peripheral blood. This sequence joins TRBV11-3 and TRBJ2-5, with D maybe TRBD2 (5 bases). This clonotype was obtained from a woman aged 55-70 years with COVID-19, enrolled during active disease. CDR3 in DNA: TGTGCCAGCAGCGCGGGCGGGTTTGGGGAAGAGACCCAGTACTTC. Its translation: CASSAGGFGEETQYF.